This TCR beta chain originates from a study of T cells in Graves' hyperthyroidism and ophthalmopathy. Overall study results and limits: Ophthalmopathy was told apart from stable hyperthyroidism by a 13 V-J model. Most thyroid clonotypes expanded above 0.001 were also detected in blood.

What was amplified from RNA transcripts were TCR beta CDR3 regions. The study used the HTBI primer set for a first-round RT-PCR of the TCR CDR3. In TCRdb, the multiplex PCR reads were re-called with MiXCR into one record per CDR3 protein. The sample lists a few hundred thousand distinct CDR3 sequences, 25% occurring once. Newly diagnosed hyperthyroidism, duration under 2 months, in patients aged 18 to 65. PBMCs were sourced from over 8.5 ml fresh peripheral blood. Germline V gene sequence: CDR1 SGHNT, CDR2 YENEEA. CDR3 length: 15 amino acids. The V gene end was trimmed by 7 bases and the J gene end by 3 bases; junction bases not matched to a gene: 6. Turning to this clonotype: Its target is unknown.

The chain carries TRBV11-3 and TRBJ2-1; TRBD2 matches 10 bases. This TCR was recovered from a man aged 50 to 59 with Graves' hyperthyroidism. Sequenced sample: blood. Here the CDR3 DNA reads TGTGCCAGCACTATAGGACTAGCGGTCTACAATGAGCAGTTCTTC. Translation gives CASTIGLAVYNEQFF.